Described below is a single T cell receptor beta chain sequence and its context. The antigen is not known. The data were taken from a study of response to subunit inactivated influenza vaccine. Whole-study results and caveats: Each seasonal influenza vaccination recruits few new T cells, the authors suggested.

The CDR3 is made up of 13 amino acids. In germline, CDR1 is SEHNR, CDR2 FQNEAQ (reference sequence). Trimming at V came to 4 bases and at J to 4 bases, leaving 2 bases not matched to a gene. One entry per CDR3 protein results from TCRdb running MiXCR on the RT-PCR reads. Of hundreds of thousands of distinct CDR3 sequences in the sample, over 9.5% were seen once. This chain joins TRBV7-9 and TRBJ1-1; 8 bases are a match to TRBD1. Sequencing was performed on PBMCs from blood, taken on the day of vaccination. The receptor comes from a man in his forties or fifties who received an inactivated influenza vaccine. This CDR3 is CASSWDRSTEAFF. In DNA form, the CDR3 reads TGTGCCAGCAGCTGGGACAGGAGCACTGAAGCTTTCTTT.